This passage covers 20 T cell receptor beta chains from one sample sequenced in a study of blood T cells in healthy people across ages. The use of a sample-barcoded 5' primer and a J-beta primer mix characterized a second PCR of about 7 to 12 cycles. TCRdb re-derived calls from the 5' RACE reads in MiXCR, one entry per CDR3 protein. Among around 580,000 distinct CDR3 sequences, around half were seen once, and the ten largest hold just under 25%. Sequenced material: blood. The receptors were sampled from a man at least 80 years old in good health.

The table lists this clonotype with a few counts. The gene calls are TRBV25-1 and TRBJ2-5; possible D gene TRBD2, 7 bases. Germline CDR1 and CDR2: MGHDK and SYGVNS. The germline V and J ends were trimmed by 2 bases and 2 bases, with 15 bases remaining between them. The CDR3 consists of 16 residues. In nucleotides, the CDR3 is TGTGCCAGCAGTGAAAACCCCGGGGGGCCTCAAGAGACCCAGTACTTC. Encoded protein: CASSENPGGPQETQYF. Looking up the rest from reference TRBV25-1 and TRBJ2-5 gives the full variable domain: EADIYQTPRYLVIGTGKKITLECSQTMGHDKMYWYQQDPGMELHLIHYSYGVNSTEKGDLSSESTVSRIRTEHFPLTLESARPSHTSQYLCASSENPGGPQETQYFGPGTRLLVL.

The chain combines TRBV29-1 with TRBJ2-6; 9 nucleotides align to TRBD1. Germline V gene data show CDR1 as SQVTM and CDR2 as ANQGSEA. V lost 8 bases, J lost 2 bases, and 13 bases stayed unmatched. This CDR3 is built from 17 residues. DNA for the CDR3: TGCAGCAAAGAAGGGAGCGGGACAGGGACTGGGGCCAACGTCCTGACTTTC. It is translated as CSKEGSGTGTGANVLTF.

This clonotype has a handful of counts. V usage is TRBV7-6 and J usage is TRBJ2-5, with D possibly matching TRBD1 (6 bases). TRBJ2-7 matches the DNA end more closely, so the J call is doubtful. Germline CDR1 is SGHVS and CDR2 is FNYEAQ. CDR3 size: 14 residues. In DNA, the CDR3 is TGTGCCAGCAGCCTAGAGACAGGTCCCCACGAGCAGTACTTC. This encodes CASSLETGPHEQYF.

The chain combines TRBV12-3 or TRBV12-4 with TRBJ2-3; TRBD1 aligns across 9 bases. V lost 7 bases to trimming and J lost 6 bases; unmatched junction nucleotides: 11. This CDR3 spans 15 amino acids. The DNA for the CDR3 is TGTGCCAGCAACCTAGAGAACAGGGGGCTGGATACGCAGTATTTT. Translated: CASNLENRGLDTQYF.

The chain has TRBV5-8 and TRBJ1-4, with 7 positions matching TRBD1. The V and J ends lost 0 bases and 8 bases, in that order; junction bases with no gene match: 13. The CDR3 loop spans 17 amino acids. CDR1 and CDR2 from the germline V gene are SGHTS and YDEGEE. In nucleotides, the CDR3 is TGTGCCAGCAGCTTGGTGGGACAGAGCCGACCGGGCGAAAAACTGTTTTTT. It encodes CASSLVGQSRPGEKLFF. Full variable domain (outside the CDR3, taken from reference TRBV5-8 and TRBJ1-4): EAGVTQSPTHLIKTRGQQATLRCSPISGHTSVYWYQQALGLGLQFLLWYDEGEERNRGNFPPRFSGRQFPNYSSELNVNALELEDSALYLCASSLVGQSRPGEKLFFGSGTQLSVL.

The chain couples TRBV20-1 to TRBJ2-3; 7 bases match TRBD1. Germline V lookup: CDR1 DFQATT, CDR2 SNEGSKA (reference sequence). V dropped 5 bases and J dropped 0; count of bases not matched to a gene: 5. The CDR3 has 14 amino acids. The CDR3 protein is CSAPRTGSTDTQYF. The CDR3 bases are TGCAGTGCTCCCAGGACAGGCAGCACAGATACGCAGTATTTT.

The V call is TRBV12-3 or TRBV12-4, the J call TRBJ2-1; D is ambiguous. Trimming shortened V by 6 bases and J by 9 bases, and 12 bases separated the two germline ends. CDR3 length equals 12 residues. CDR3 DNA sequence: TGTGCCAGCAGCTCATGGGCTGGTGAGCAGTTCTTC. The encoded protein is CASSSWAGEQFF.

The chain has TRBV7-9 and TRBJ2-7; D may be TRBD1 (5 bases). The J call could be wrong; TRBJ2-5 is a better fit for the DNA end. Germline V gene lookup returns CDR1 SEHNR and CDR2 FQNEAQ (reference sequence). The CDR3 extends over 13 amino acids. CDR3 bases: TGTGCCAGCGTGACCATGGGGCCAGAGACCCAGTACTTC. Encoded protein: CASVTMGPETQYF.

This clonotype appeared a few times. V gene TRBV29-1 combines with J gene TRBJ1-2, with unresolved D. Germline-derived CDR1 and CDR2 are SQVTM and ANQGSEA. This CDR3 contains 11 residues. V was clipped by 2 bases and J by 7 bases, with 8 bases between them. CDR3: CSVESGFGYTF. The CDR3 nucleotides are TGCAGCGTTGAATCTGGGTTTGGCTACACCTTC.

This chain uses TRBV2 with TRBJ2-3; 12 bases align to TRBD2. Germline V lookup: CDR1 SNHLY, CDR2 FYNNEI. Unmatched junction bases numbered 2, after V lost 3 bases and J lost 4 bases. The CDR3 length is 15 residues. The CDR3 DNA sequence: TGTGCCAGCAGTGAGCTAGCGGGGGGGCCAGATACGCAGTATTTT. This translates into CASSELAGGPDTQYF.

This clonotype was counted once. The chain has TRBV15 and TRBJ1-4; D unresolved. This CDR3 spans 15 amino acids. Germline V gives CDR1 LNHNV, CDR2 YYDKDF (reference sequence). The V end was cut by 1 base, the J end by 0 bases, with 6 bases between. CDR3: CATSRAPATNEKLFF. The DNA for the CDR3 is TGTGCCACCAGCAGAGCTCCGGCAACTAATGAAAAACTGTTTTTT.

This clonotype turned up a few times. The rearrangement links TRBV7-9 to TRBJ1-6; 7 bases are a match to TRBD1. Germline V gene data show CDR1 as SEHNR and CDR2 as FQNEAQ (reference sequence). There are 16 residues in the CDR3. V trimming: 0 bases; J trimming: 5 bases; junction bases outside the gene matches: 4. The CDR3 DNA follows: TGTGCCAGCAGCTTAGCCTCCGGGACAGATAATTCACCCCTCCACTTT. Translation gives CASSLASGTDNSPLHF.

The CDR3 here is CSAVASGGAADTQYF. The CDR3 DNA follows: TGCAGTGCTGTCGCAAGCGGGGGGGCTGCAGATACGCAGTATTTT. This chain uses TRBV20-1 with TRBJ2-3; TRBD2 aligns across 10 bases. Germline-derived CDR1 and CDR2 are DFQATT and SNEGSKA (reference sequence). V shed 5 bases, J shed 4 bases, and the junction held 9 bases outside the gene matches. The CDR3 spans 15 residues.

The chain couples TRBV6-6 to TRBJ2-3, with TRBD1 identical over 7 bases. With 4 bases clipped from V and 5 bases from J, the junction kept 3 bases outside the gene matches. The CDR3 is made up of 13 amino acids. Germline-derived CDR1 and CDR2 are MNHNY and SVGAGI (reference sequence). CDR3 region: CASSSTGEDTQYF. The CDR3 coding sequence is TGTGCCAGCAGTTCTACAGGGGAAGATACGCAGTATTTT.

The chain couples TRBV11-1 to TRBJ2-1; 8 nucleotides align to TRBD2. V shed 3 bases, J shed 8 bases, and the junction held 9 bases outside the gene matches. Germline CDR1 reads SGHAT; CDR2 reads FQDESV (reference sequence). The CDR3 has 15 residues. The CDR3 DNA reads as TGTGCCAGCAGCTTTAGCGGGGTGGGCCCCGATGAGCAGTTCTTC. Its translation is CASSFSGVGPDEQFF.

About this clonotype: A read error may be the cause here, since a much bigger clone is one base away. The chain recombines TRBV6-6 with TRBJ1-4; D is perhaps TRBD1 (5 bases). Per the germline V gene, CDR1 is MNHNY and CDR2 is SVGAGI (reference sequence). The length of the CDR3 is 15 residues. The CDR3 region has the DNA TGTGCCAGCAGTTACGGGACTGCAACTAATGAAAAACCGTTTTTT. Translation: CASSYGTATNEKPFF.

The CDR3: CASSRTRETQYF. DNA of the CDR3: TGTGCCAGCAGCCGGACACGGGAGACCCAGTACTTC. This chain connects TRBV7-2 to TRBJ2-5; D is perhaps TRBD1 (5 bases). V shed 5 bases and J shed 5 bases, with 9 bases lying between them. The germline V gene encodes CDR1 SGHTA and CDR2 FQGNSA. The CDR3 is made up of 12 amino acids.

The chain links TRBV29-1 to TRBJ2-1, with D possibly being TRBD1 or TRBD2 (7 bases each). Trimming took off 4 bases at V and 4 bases at J, with 20 bases between the two ends. This CDR3 spans 16 amino acids. Germline values: CDR1 SQVTM, CDR2 ANQGSEA. Here the CDR3 reads CSVGGGGTEPYNEQFF. CDR3 nucleotides: TGCAGCGTTGGCGGGGGAGGGACAGAACCATACAATGAGCAGTTCTTC.

The chain joins TRBV20-1 to TRBJ2-1; D possibly corresponds to TRBD2 (6 bases). The V end was cut by 0 bases, the J end by 4 bases, with 10 bases between. Germline CDR1 is DFQATT and CDR2 is SNEGSKA (reference sequence). This CDR3 is built from 14 residues. CDR3 sequence reads: CSARDGGPYNEQFF. As DNA, the CDR3 is TGCAGTGCTAGAGACGGGGGACCTTACAATGAGCAGTTCTTC.

V is TRBV29-1 and J is TRBJ2-7, with unresolved D. The germline V gene has CDR1 SQVTM and CDR2 ANQGSEA. The CDR3 contains 12 residues. V was trimmed by 1 base and J by 6 bases, leaving 10 bases between them. The CDR3 DNA follows: TGCAGCGTTGAAGTGTCGGGTAGCGAGCAGTACTTC. It specifies CSVEVSGSEQYF.